A selection of T cell receptor beta chains follows, all from one sample in a study of blood T cell repertoires in COVID-19. TCRdb's copy holds only in-frame clones and misses some; the assay was immunoSEQ multiplex PCR. Among 330,000 or so clones, more than 75% were seen once, and the ten largest hold 1.5% to 2%. The sequenced material came from PBMCs or T cells enriched from blood (not recorded which). These receptors were taken from a man between 40 and 49 years old in a cohort exposed to, infected with or recovered from COVID-19 (not recorded which). Each CDR3 is given without its conserved first and last residue. The D gene is left open where the match is weak.

j_call d_call v_call cdr3_aa
TRBJ2-3 TRBD1 TRBV7-9 ASRLGQVDTDTQY
TRBJ2-1 NA TRBV20-1 SAARGEQF
TRBJ1-1 NA TRBV6-5 ASSYSNRVNTEAF
TRBJ1-2 TRBD1 TRBV20-1 SASHEPHRGLNYGYT
TRBJ1-5 TRBD1 TRBV6-6 ASSLGQGINQPQH
TRBJ2-2 NA TRBV6-2/TRBV6-3 ASSYSISAGELF
TRBJ1-2 NA TRBV3-1/TRBV3-2 ASSQELTANYGYT
TRBJ2-7 TRBD2 TRBV3-1/TRBV3-2 ASSLSGRIYEQY
TRBJ1-2 NA TRBV18 ASSPGQAYGYT
TRBJ2-3 NA TRBV5-1 ASSLVPLLNTDTQY
TRBJ2-5 TRBD2 TRBV27 ASSQVVGLAGVPETQY
TRBJ2-1 NA TRBV10-1 ASSDVKRARNSYNEQF
TRBJ2-2 TRBD2 TRBV5-1 ASSLVASGNGGELF
TRBJ2-1 TRBD1 TRBV11-3 ASSPGQHNEQF
TRBJ2-7 TRBD1 TRBV30 AWSPLPGTGWDEQY
TRBJ2-2 TRBD2 TRBV7-7 ASRPGGLDTGELF
TRBJ2-3 NA TRBV24-1 ATRGAGTDTQY
TRBJ1-3 TRBD1 TRBV6-6 ASSYQTGSSGNTIY
TRBJ1-2 NA TRBV30 ARYGFGGAKRNYGYT
TRBJ1-2 TRBD1 TRBV28 ASSLDRVNYGYT
TRBJ2-5 TRBD2 TRBV7-6 ASPNRLAQETQY
TRBJ2-1 NA TRBV27 ASSLSPQLRVSYNEQF
TRBJ1-1 NA TRBV5-6 ASSPTGHDMNTEAF
TRBJ1-2 NA TRBV3-1/TRBV3-2 ASSLRQPFYGYT
TRBJ1-6 TRBD1 TRBV5-1 ASSLQGAGNNSPLH